The 4 T cell receptor beta chains listed next were all sequenced from one sample in a study of graft-versus-host responses after intestinal transplantation. Co-plating was performed using 200,000 CFSE-labeled responder cells and 200,000 irradiated, violet-dye-labeled stimulator cells. Profiling relied on immunoSEQ multiplex PCR, and the TCRdb table lists in-frame clones only, not all of them. The repertoire holds about 9,100 clones, with around 28% as singletons. The source material was alloreactive CD8+ T cells from a mixed lymphocyte reaction culture, sampled before intestinal transplant. Subset noted: CFSE-low proliferating T cells sorted from approximately 6-day pre-transplant mixed lymphocyte reaction (GvH or HvG direction). The receptors were gathered from a human patient who received an intestinal transplant.

The chain is built from TRBV7-9 and TRBJ1-4; perhaps TRBD1 as D (6 bases). Germline V gives CDR1 SEHNR, CDR2 FQNEAQ (reference sequence). The V end lost 5 bases, the J end lost 8 bases, and 15 bases lay between the germline ends. The CDR3 spans 14 residues. CDR3 in amino acids: CASSPQGAGEKLFF. DNA for the CDR3: TGTGCCAGCAGCCCACAGGGTGCAGGGGAAAAACTGTTTTTT.

Judged by abundance, this clone is medium-sized (0.01 to 0.1%). The chain employs TRBV28 and TRBJ1-6; D uncertain. This CDR3 spans 15 amino acids. V was shortened by 5 bases and J by 7 bases, with 15 bases between the two germline ends. Germline CDR1 and CDR2: MDHEN and SYDVKM. CDR3 DNA: TGTGCCAGCAGTGTAGGGAGGAACCCGAATTCACCCCTCCACTTT. Translated: CASSVGRNPNSPLHF.

The rearrangement joins TRBV4-1 to TRBJ2-1, with 10 bases aligning to TRBD1. The CDR3 totals 15 residues. Germline CDR1 is MGHRA and CDR2 is YSYEKL. Trimming took 4 bases from V and 9 from J; bases not matched to a gene: 9. In DNA, the CDR3 is TGCGCCAGCAGCCTAGGACAGGGGGGCCAAGGTGAGCAGTTCTTC. The encoded protein is CASSLGQGGQGEQFF.

This clone was found many times. The chain carries TRBV5-1 and TRBJ2-7, with 7 bases fitting TRBD1. Per germline, CDR1 SGHRS and CDR2 YFSETQ. V shed 4 bases, J shed 2 bases, and the junction held 3 bases outside the gene matches. The CDR3 has 13 amino acids. In nucleotides, the CDR3 is TGCGCCAGCAGCGACAGGGTTGCCTACGAGCAGTACTTC. Its translation is CASSDRVAYEQYF.